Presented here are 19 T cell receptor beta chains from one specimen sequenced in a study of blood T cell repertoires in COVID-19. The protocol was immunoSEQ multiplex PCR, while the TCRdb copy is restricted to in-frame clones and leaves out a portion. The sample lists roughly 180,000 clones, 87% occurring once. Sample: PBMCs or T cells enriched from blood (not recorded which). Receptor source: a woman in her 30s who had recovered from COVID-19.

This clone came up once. CDR3 sequence: CASSVGVVRGTELAKNIQYF. The CDR3 nucleotides read TGTGCCAGCAGCGTAGGTGTGGTGAGGGGGACGGAATTAGCCAAAAACATTCAGTACTTC. This chain connects TRBV9 to TRBJ2-4, with a possible D match to TRBD1 (6 bases). The CDR3 has 20 residues. Germline CDR1 SGDLS, CDR2 YYNGEE. Between the trimmed V and J ends, which lost 0 bases and 0 bases, there was a span of 22 bases.

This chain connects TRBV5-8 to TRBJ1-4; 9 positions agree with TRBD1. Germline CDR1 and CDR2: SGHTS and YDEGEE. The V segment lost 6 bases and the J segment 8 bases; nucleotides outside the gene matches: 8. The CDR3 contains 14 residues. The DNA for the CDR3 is TGTGCCAGCACCTGGACAGGGGTTAACGAAAAACTGTTTTTT. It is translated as CASTWTGVNEKLFF.

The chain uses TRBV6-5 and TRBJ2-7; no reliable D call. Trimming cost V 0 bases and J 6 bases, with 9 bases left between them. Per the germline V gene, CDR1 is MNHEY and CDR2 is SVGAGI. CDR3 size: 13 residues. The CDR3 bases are TGTGCCAGCAGTTACTCGATGAACGGCGAGCAGTACTTC. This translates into CASSYSMNGEQYF.

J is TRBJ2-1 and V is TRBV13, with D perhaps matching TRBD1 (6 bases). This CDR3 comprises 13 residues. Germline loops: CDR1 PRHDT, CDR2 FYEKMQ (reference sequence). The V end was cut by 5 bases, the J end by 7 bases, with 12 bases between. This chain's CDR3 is CASSPQQGNEQFF. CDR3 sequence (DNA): TGTGCCAGCAGCCCCCAACAGGGAAATGAGCAGTTCTTC.

CDR3 sequence reads: CASSLDQVTDTQYF. CDR3 DNA sequence: TGTGCCAGCAGCTTGGATCAGGTCACAGATACGCAGTATTTT. V and J are TRBV5-6 and TRBJ2-3; no firm D call. Germline assignment: CDR1 SGHDT and CDR2 YYEEEE. This CDR3 contains 14 residues. Trimming pared 0 bases from V and 2 bases from J, leaving 7 bases between.

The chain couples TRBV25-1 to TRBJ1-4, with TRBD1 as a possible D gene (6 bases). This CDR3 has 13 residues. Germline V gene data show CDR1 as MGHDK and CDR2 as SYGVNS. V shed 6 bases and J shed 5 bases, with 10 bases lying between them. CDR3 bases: TGTGCCAGCAGGGGGGCGCGGAATGAAAAACTGTTTTTT. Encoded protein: CASRGARNEKLFF.

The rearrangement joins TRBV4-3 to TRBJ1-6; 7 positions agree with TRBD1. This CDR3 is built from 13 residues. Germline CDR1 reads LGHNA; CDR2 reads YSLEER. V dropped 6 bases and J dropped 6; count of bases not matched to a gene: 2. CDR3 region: CASRTGFNSPLHF. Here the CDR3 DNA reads TGCGCCAGCAGGACAGGGTTTAATTCACCCCTCCACTTT.

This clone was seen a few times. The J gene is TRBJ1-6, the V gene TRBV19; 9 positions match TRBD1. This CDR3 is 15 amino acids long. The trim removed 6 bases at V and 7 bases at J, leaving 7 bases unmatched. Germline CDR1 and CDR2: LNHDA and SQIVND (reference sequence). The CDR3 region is CASSHRGQGNSPLHF. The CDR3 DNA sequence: TGTGCCAGTAGCCACAGGGGGCAGGGGAATTCACCCCTCCACTTT.

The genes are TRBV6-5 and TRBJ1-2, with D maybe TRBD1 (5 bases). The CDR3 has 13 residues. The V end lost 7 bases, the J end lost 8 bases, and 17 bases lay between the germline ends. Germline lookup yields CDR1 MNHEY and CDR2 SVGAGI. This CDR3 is CASTPSRWGGYTF. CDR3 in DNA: TGTGCCAGCACCCCTAGTCGGTGGGGCGGCTACACCTTC.

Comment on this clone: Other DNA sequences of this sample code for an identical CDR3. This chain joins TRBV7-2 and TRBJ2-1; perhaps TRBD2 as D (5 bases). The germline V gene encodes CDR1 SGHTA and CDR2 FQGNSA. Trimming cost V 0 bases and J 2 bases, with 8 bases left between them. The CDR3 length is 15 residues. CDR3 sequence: CASSLAGATYNEQFF. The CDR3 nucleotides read TGTGCCAGCAGCTTAGCGGGAGCCACCTACAATGAGCAGTTCTTC.

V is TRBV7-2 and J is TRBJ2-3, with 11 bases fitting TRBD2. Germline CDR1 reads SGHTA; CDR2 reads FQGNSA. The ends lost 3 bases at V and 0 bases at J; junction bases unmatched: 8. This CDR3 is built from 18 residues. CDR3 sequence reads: CASSLRPSGGPSTDTQYF. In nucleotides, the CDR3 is TGTGCCAGCAGCTTGCGTCCTAGCGGGGGGCCTAGCACAGATACGCAGTATTTT.

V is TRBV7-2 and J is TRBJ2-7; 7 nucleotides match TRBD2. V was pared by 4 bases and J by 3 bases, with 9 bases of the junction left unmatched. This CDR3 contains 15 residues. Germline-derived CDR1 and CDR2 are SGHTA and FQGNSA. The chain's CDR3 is CASSSGGGSNYEQYF. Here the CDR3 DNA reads TGTGCCAGCAGCTCGGGTGGCGGGAGTAACTACGAGCAGTACTTC.

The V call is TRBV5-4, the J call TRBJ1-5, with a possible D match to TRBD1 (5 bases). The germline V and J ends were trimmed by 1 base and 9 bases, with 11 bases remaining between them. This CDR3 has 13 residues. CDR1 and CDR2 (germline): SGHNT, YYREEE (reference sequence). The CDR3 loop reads CASSLKGVGPQHF. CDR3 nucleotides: TGTGCCAGCAGCTTGAAAGGGGTGGGGCCCCAGCATTTT.

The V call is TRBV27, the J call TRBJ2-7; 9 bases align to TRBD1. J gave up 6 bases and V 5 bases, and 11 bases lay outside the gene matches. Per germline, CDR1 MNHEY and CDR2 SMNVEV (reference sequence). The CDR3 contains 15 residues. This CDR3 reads CASSPSGTGIPEQYF. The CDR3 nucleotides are TGTGCCAGCAGTCCATCCGGGACAGGGATACCCGAGCAGTACTTC.

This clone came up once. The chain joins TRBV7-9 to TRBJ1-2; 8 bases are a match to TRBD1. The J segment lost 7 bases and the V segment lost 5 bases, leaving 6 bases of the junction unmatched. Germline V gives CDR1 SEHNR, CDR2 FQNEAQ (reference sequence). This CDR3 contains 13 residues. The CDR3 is CASSGQGRGGYTF. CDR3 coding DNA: TGTGCCAGCAGCGGACAGGGAAGAGGTGGCTACACCTTC.

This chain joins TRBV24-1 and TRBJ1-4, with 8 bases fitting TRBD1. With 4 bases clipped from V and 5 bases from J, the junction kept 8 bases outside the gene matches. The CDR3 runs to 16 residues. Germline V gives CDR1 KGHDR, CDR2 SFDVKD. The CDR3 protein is CATSDPGQGLNEKLFF. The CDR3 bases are TGTGCCACCAGTGACCCTGGACAGGGTTTAAATGAAAAACTGTTTTTT.

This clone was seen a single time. CDR3 coding DNA: TGTGCCAGCAGCCAAGCCACCGGACTAGCGGGTGACATTCAGTACTTC. This sequence encodes CASSQATGLAGDIQYF. The chain is built from TRBV3-1 (or the pseudogene TRBV3-2) and TRBJ2-4; 11 nucleotides agree with TRBD2. This CDR3 has 16 residues. J lost 8 bases, V lost 1 base, and 7 bases had no gene match. The germline CDR1 and CDR2 sequences are LGHDT and YNNKEL (reference sequence).

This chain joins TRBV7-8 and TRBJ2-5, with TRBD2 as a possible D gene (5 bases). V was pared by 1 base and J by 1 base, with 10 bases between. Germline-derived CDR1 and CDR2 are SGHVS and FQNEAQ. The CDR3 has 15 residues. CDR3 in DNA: TGTGCCAGCAGCTTAGACGGGGATGCCCAAGAGACCCAGTACTTC. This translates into CASSLDGDAQETQYF.

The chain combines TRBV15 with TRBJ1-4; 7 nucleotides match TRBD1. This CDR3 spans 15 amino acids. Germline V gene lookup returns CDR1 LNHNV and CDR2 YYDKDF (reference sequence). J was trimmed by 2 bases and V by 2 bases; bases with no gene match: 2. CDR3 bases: TGTGCCACCAGCAGACAACAGGGGACTAATGAAAAACTGTTTTTT. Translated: CATSRQQGTNEKLFF.